The 12 T cell receptor beta chains below all came from one sample that was sequenced in a study of cytotoxic CD8 clonotypes in ibrutinib-treated CLL (dated by TCRdb to the early 2020s). Sample time point, as interpreted from the label and publication: 12 months on ibrutinib. Receptor libraries were prepared by the immunoSEQ multiplex PCR assay. Not all clones reach the TCRdb copy of this immuneACCESS table, which keeps in-frame sequences only. Checked studies attribute under half of the gap to unresolved V genes and leave the rest unexplained. This sample has 49,000 or so clones in its table, and approximately 50% of those were observed once. The top ten clonotypes cover about 33% of the sample. The sequencing used PBMCs, collected after 12 months of ibrutinib treatment. The receptors here all came from a human donor with chronic lymphocytic leukemia.

This clone occurred a few times. CDR3 protein: CASNFEPTTNEKLFF. For the CDR3, the DNA is TGTGCCAGCAATTTTGAGCCAACAACTAATGAAAAACTGTTTTTT. The chain employs TRBV6-1 and TRBJ1-4; D not resolved. CDR3 length: 15 amino acids. Trimming stripped 7 bases from V and 0 bases from J, with 12 bases between. Germline V gene data show CDR1 as MNHNS and CDR2 as SASEGT.

This clone was seen only a few times. The chain joins TRBV15 to TRBJ2-1, with D unclear. Per germline, CDR1 LNHNV and CDR2 YYDKDF (reference sequence). The V end was cut by 3 bases, the J end by 3 bases, with 12 bases between. The CDR3 sequence is 15 residues long. CDR3 amino acids: CATSRTKEDYNEQFF. The CDR3 DNA sequence: TGTGCCACCAGCAGGACAAAGGAAGACTACAATGAGCAGTTCTTC.

V and J are TRBV28 and TRBJ2-1, with 9 bases fitting TRBD2. Germline V gives CDR1 MDHEN, CDR2 SYDVKM. Trimming took 11 bases from V and 10 from J; bases not matched to a gene: 27. The CDR3 runs 18 residues. CDR3 protein: CAGMTGQLGTASGGEQFF. CDR3 bases: TGTGCCGGCATGACAGGTCAATTGGGGACCGCCAGCGGGGGGGAGCAGTTCTTC. Based on the CDR3 plus reference TRBV28 and TRBJ2-1, the full variable domain is DVKVTQSSRYLVKRTGEKVFLECVQDMDHENMFWYRQDPGLGLRLIYFSYDVKMKEKGDIPEGYSVSREKKERFSLILESASTNQTSMYLCAGMTGQLGTASGGEQFFGPGTRLTVL.

CDR3 DNA sequence: TGTGCCAGCAGTTTTGGACAGGGATACAATCAGCCCCAGCATTTT. Translation gives CASSFGQGYNQPQHF. The chain joins TRBV28 to TRBJ1-5, with 8 bases matching TRBD1. Per the germline V gene, CDR1 is MDHEN and CDR2 is SYDVKM. With V trimmed by 3 bases and J by 3 bases, 4 bases remained unmatched. There are 15 residues in the CDR3.

V and J are TRBV18 and TRBJ1-2; 8 nucleotides agree with TRBD1. The CDR3 spans 15 residues. From germline, CDR1 is KGHSH and CDR2 LQKENI. Trimming removed 2 bases from V and 8 bases from J; junction bases left unmatched: 10. CDR3 sequence (DNA): TGTGCCAGCTCACCAGGCACCGGGACAGGATGGGGCTACACCTTC. Its protein is CASSPGTGTGWGYTF. Looking up the rest from reference TRBV18 and TRBJ1-2 gives the full variable domain: NAGVMQNPRHLVRRRGQEARLRCSPMKGHSHVYWYRQLPEEGLKFMVYLQKENIIDESGMPKERFSAEFPKEGPSILRIQQVVRGDSAAYFCASSPGTGTGWGYTFGSGTRLTVV.

The chain carries TRBV7-2 and TRBJ1-2; D perhaps matches TRBD1 (5 bases). The CDR3 has 17 residues. V was pared by 1 base and J by 4 bases, with 19 bases between. Germline CDR1 SGHTA, CDR2 FQGNSA. DNA of the CDR3: TGTGCCAGCAGCTTAGGCCCCGGTGGAGGGGAGGCCTATGGCTACACCTTC. Protein sequence: CASSLGPGGGEAYGYTF.

This clone was seen just once. The genes are TRBV19 and TRBJ2-7; perhaps TRBD2 as D (6 bases). The germline V and J ends were trimmed by 2 bases and 4 bases, with 12 bases remaining between them. This CDR3 has 14 residues. Germline V gene data show CDR1 as LNHDA and CDR2 as SQIVND (reference sequence). The CDR3 nucleotides read TGTGCCAGTAGTATACGGGGACTGAGGTACGAGCAGTACTTC. It encodes CASSIRGLRYEQYF.

The CDR3 nucleotides read TGTGCCAGCAGCTCTCAGGAGTCTGTATATGGCTACACCTTC. The encoded protein is CASSSQESVYGYTF. This chain joins TRBV27 and TRBJ1-2; D gene ambiguous. Trimming removed 6 bases from V and 5 bases from J, with 16 bases in between. Germline CDR1 reads MNHEY; CDR2 reads SMNVEV (reference sequence). The CDR3 extends over 14 amino acids.

V and J are TRBV13 and TRBJ2-5; D is ambiguous. Trimming removed 1 base at V and 6 bases at J, with 3 bases between. This CDR3 has 11 amino acids. Germline assignment: CDR1 PRHDT and CDR2 FYEKMQ (reference sequence). Written as DNA, the CDR3 is TGTGCCAGCAGCTTAGATCAGACCCAGTACTTC. As protein: CASSLDQTQYF.

The chain combines TRBV27 with TRBJ2-2; the D gene is possibly TRBD1 (6 bases). The germline V gene has CDR1 MNHEY and CDR2 SMNVEV (reference sequence). V lost 3 bases to trimming and J lost 6 bases, with 11 bases between them. This CDR3 comprises 14 residues. This CDR3 is CASSFGQRSGELFF. CDR3 bases: TGTGCCAGCAGTTTTGGACAGCGGTCCGGGGAGCTGTTTTTT.

This clone has a handful of counts. The V gene is TRBV5-6, the J gene TRBJ2-3; D gene uncertain. Germline V gene data show CDR1 as SGHDT and CDR2 as YYEEEE. V was cut by 2 bases and J by 0 bases, with 4 bases left in between. The CDR3 runs to 13 residues. CDR3 bases: TGTGCCAGCAGCTTCTCGAGCACAGATACGCAGTATTTT. Translating gives CASSFSSTDTQYF.

The rearrangement joins TRBV18 to TRBJ2-3; 11 bases map to TRBD2. J lost 5 bases, V lost 3 bases, and 1 base had no gene match. CDR3 length: 14 amino acids. Germline V gives CDR1 KGHSH, CDR2 LQKENI. In DNA form, the CDR3 reads TGTGCCAGCTCACCGGGACTAGCGGAAGATACGCAGTATTTT. Protein: CASSPGLAEDTQYF.